Described below is a single T cell receptor beta chain sequence and its context. This entry is derived from a study of tumor T cells in aggressive B-cell lymphoma. The CDR3 sequence is 16 residues long. From germline, CDR1 is SGHVS and CDR2 FNYEAQ. V was trimmed by 5 bases and J by 2 bases, leaving 18 bases between them. The protocol was immunoSEQ multiplex PCR, while the TCRdb copy is restricted to in-frame clones and leaves out a portion. Among 10,000 to 14,000 clones listed, approximately 89% were seen once. The gene calls are TRBV7-6 and TRBJ2-5, with D perhaps TRBD1 (6 bases). Sequencing input: tumor tissue. This receptor was obtained from an adult with diffuse large B cell lymphoma. The CDR3 loop is CASSRQLGGQQETQYF. The DNA for the CDR3 is TGTGCCAGCAGCCGTCAATTGGGCGGACAGCAAGAGACCCAGTACTTC.